The rows below give T cell receptor beta chains drawn from one sample of a study of shared clonotypes between healthy human individuals. The data were produced by immunoSEQ multiplex PCR, yet TCRdb's version contains in-frame clones alone and is incomplete. The data contain around 2.1 million clones, 93% of them singletons. Sequencing was carried out using naive CD8+ T cells from PBMCs. The source of these receptors is a man younger than 35 in good health. Some clones in this sample may be carry-over from other donors' samples. The CDR3 runs from the conserved cysteine through the conserved F or W. Fields, in order: J gene, D gene, V gene, clone size, CDR3 DNA, CDR3 protein. A D gene is named only where the DNA matches it firmly. Size values are once, few and many counts, or a class for expanded clones, and some rows have none.

j_gene: TRBJ2-7; d_gene: NA; v_gene: TRBV7-8; abundance: NA; CDR3nt: TGTGCCAGCAGCTTCCAGCGGGCCCCCTTGGAGCAGTACTTC; CDR3aa: CASSFQRAPLEQYF
j_gene: TRBJ2-7; d_gene: NA; v_gene: TRBV5-1; abundance: NA; CDR3nt: TGCGCCAGCAGCTTCGACTACTACGAGCAGTACTTC; CDR3aa: CASSFDYYEQYF
j_gene: TRBJ2-1; d_gene: TRBD2; v_gene: TRBV9; abundance: NA; CDR3nt: TGTGCCAGCAGCGTAGATGGCGGGAGCTCCTACAATGAGCAGTTCTTC; CDR3aa: CASSVDGGSSYNEQFF
j_gene: TRBJ2-7; d_gene: NA; v_gene: TRBV7-9; abundance: NA; CDR3nt: TGTGCCAGCAGCCCCCCGGACAGCTCACGGGCCGAGCAGTACTTC; CDR3aa: CASSPPDSSRAEQYF
j_gene: TRBJ2-7; d_gene: NA; v_gene: TRBV5-6; abundance: few; CDR3nt: TGTGCCAGCAGCTTGGGGGCAGGGGCCTACGAGCAGTACTTC; CDR3aa: CASSLGAGAYEQYF
j_gene: TRBJ2-7; d_gene: NA; v_gene: TRBV6-1; abundance: NA; CDR3nt: TGTGCCAGCAGGGAAACCTTGGGGGTCGGCCACGAGCAGTACTTC; CDR3aa: CASRETLGVGHEQYF
j_gene: TRBJ1-4; d_gene: NA; v_gene: TRBV4-2; abundance: NA; CDR3nt: TGTGCCAGCAGCCAAGATTATAATTTTCGGGAGCCGGGGACAACTAATGAAAAACTGTTTTTT; CDR3aa: CASSQDYNFREPGTTNEKLFF
j_gene: TRBJ1-4; d_gene: TRBD1; v_gene: TRBV7-8; abundance: once; CDR3nt: TGTGCCAGCAGCTTTGCTCGGACAGGGTCTGAAAAACTGTTTTTT; CDR3aa: CASSFARTGSEKLFF
j_gene: TRBJ1-2; d_gene: NA; v_gene: TRBV10-3; abundance: NA; CDR3nt: TGTGCCATCAGTGAGGGGTTTGCCCATGGCTACACCTTC; CDR3aa: CAISEGFAHGYTF
j_gene: TRBJ1-1; d_gene: TRBD1; v_gene: TRBV27; abundance: NA; CDR3nt: TGTGCCAGCAGTTTAGCCGTGACAGGGGGCGACACTGAAGCTTTCTTT; CDR3aa: CASSLAVTGGDTEAFF
j_gene: TRBJ2-1; d_gene: NA; v_gene: TRBV4-2; abundance: NA; CDR3nt: TGTGCCAGCAGCCAGAGAAGGGCGAGCGTGGGAGAGCGATACAATGAGCAGTTCTTC; CDR3aa: CASSQRRASVGERYNEQFF
j_gene: TRBJ2-7; d_gene: NA; v_gene: TRBV5-4; abundance: NA; CDR3nt: TGTGCCAGCAGCTTGGAGGGTTCAGGGAGGGAGCAGTACTTC; CDR3aa: CASSLEGSGREQYF
j_gene: TRBJ2-3; d_gene: TRBD2; v_gene: TRBV28; abundance: NA; CDR3nt: TGTGCCAGCAGTTTGGGGCTAGCGGGCCCCCCAGATACGCAGTATTTT; CDR3aa: CASSLGLAGPPDTQYF
j_gene: TRBJ1-5; d_gene: NA; v_gene: TRBV5-1; abundance: NA; CDR3nt: TGCGCCAGCAGCTTGCGGAATCAGCCCCAGCATTTT; CDR3aa: CASSLRNQPQHF
j_gene: TRBJ2-3; d_gene: TRBD2; v_gene: TRBV9; abundance: NA; CDR3nt: TGTGCCAGCAGCGTACGGACTAGCGGGAGCCCCACAGATACGCAGTATTTT; CDR3aa: CASSVRTSGSPTDTQYF
j_gene: TRBJ2-5; d_gene: TRBD1; v_gene: TRBV27; abundance: NA; CDR3nt: TGTGCCAGCAGTTTATTCGTGACAGGGACAGAGACCCAGTACTTC; CDR3aa: CASSLFVTGTETQYF
j_gene: TRBJ2-3; d_gene: NA; v_gene: TRBV29-1; abundance: NA; CDR3nt: TGCAGCGTTGAATCCGGGGAAAGCACAGATACGCAGTATTTT; CDR3aa: CSVESGESTDTQYF
j_gene: TRBJ2-1; d_gene: NA; v_gene: TRBV7-3; abundance: NA; CDR3nt: TGTGCCAGCAGCTTAGTCAGGGGCAATGAGCAGTTCTTC; CDR3aa: CASSLVRGNEQFF
j_gene: TRBJ1-2; d_gene: NA; v_gene: TRBV4-1; abundance: NA; CDR3nt: TGCGCCAGCAGCCAAGGGGGAGGAGTGATCTATGGCTACACCTTC; CDR3aa: CASSQGGGVIYGYTF
j_gene: TRBJ1-2; d_gene: NA; v_gene: TRBV9; abundance: NA; CDR3nt: TGTGCCAGCACCCGAGGTGGGGGACCAAGGGGCTACACCTTC; CDR3aa: CASTRGGGPRGYTF
j_gene: TRBJ2-1; d_gene: TRBD2; v_gene: TRBV9; abundance: NA; CDR3nt: TGTGCCAGCAGCGTAGTTGCGGGAGGGATGTATGAGCAGTTCTTC; CDR3aa: CASSVVAGGMYEQFF
j_gene: TRBJ2-7; d_gene: TRBD2; v_gene: TRBV4-3; abundance: NA; CDR3nt: TGCGCCAGCAGCCAAGGGTTGCGCGGGAGCTCCCACGAGCAGTACTTC; CDR3aa: CASSQGLRGSSHEQYF
j_gene: TRBJ1-1; d_gene: NA; v_gene: TRBV27; abundance: NA; CDR3nt: TGTGCCAGCAGTTCCGGGCTGAGAGCTTTCTTT; CDR3aa: CASSSGLRAFF
j_gene: TRBJ1-1; d_gene: NA; v_gene: TRBV6-1; abundance: NA; CDR3nt: TGTGCCCTAGGGTCGAGCACTGAAGCTTTCTTT; CDR3aa: CALGSSTEAFF
j_gene: TRBJ1-1; d_gene: NA; v_gene: TRBV19; abundance: NA; CDR3nt: TGTGCCAGTAGTATTGGGACGGTTAACACTGAAGCTTTCTTT; CDR3aa: CASSIGTVNTEAFF
j_gene: TRBJ2-1; d_gene: NA; v_gene: TRBV11-1; abundance: NA; CDR3nt: TGTGCCAGCAGCCCCATCCCTGGGAGTAAGAATGAGCAGTTCTTC; CDR3aa: CASSPIPGSKNEQFF
j_gene: TRBJ1-1; d_gene: NA; v_gene: TRBV19; abundance: NA; CDR3nt: TGTGCCAGTAGTATCAAAACCTGGGGGGAAGCTTTCTTT; CDR3aa: CASSIKTWGEAFF
j_gene: TRBJ2-7; d_gene: TRBD2; v_gene: TRBV11-2; abundance: NA; CDR3nt: TGTGCCAGCAGCTTAGCGGGGAGGGCAGGCGGATCCGAGCAGTACTTC; CDR3aa: CASSLAGRAGGSEQYF
j_gene: TRBJ1-2; d_gene: NA; v_gene: TRBV27; abundance: NA; CDR3nt: TGTGCCAGCAGTTTAAGAGTCGGAGGCTATGGCTACACCTTC; CDR3aa: CASSLRVGGYGYTF
j_gene: TRBJ1-1; d_gene: TRBD1; v_gene: TRBV27; abundance: NA; CDR3nt: TGTGCCAGCTGCCGGGACAGGGGGCGTATAGCTGAAGCTTTCTTT; CDR3aa: CASCRDRGRIAEAFF
j_gene: TRBJ1-2; d_gene: TRBD1; v_gene: TRBV28; abundance: NA; CDR3nt: TGTGCCAGCAGTTCCACCGGACAGGGGACCTATGGCTACACCTTC; CDR3aa: CASSSTGQGTYGYTF
j_gene: TRBJ2-3; d_gene: NA; v_gene: TRBV9; abundance: NA; CDR3nt: TGTGCCAGCAGCGTAAACAGGGCCACAGATACGCAGTATTTT; CDR3aa: CASSVNRATDTQYF
j_gene: TRBJ1-3; d_gene: NA; v_gene: TRBV7-2; abundance: NA; CDR3nt: TGTGCCAGCAGCGGGGAACCCCTTTACACCATATATTTT; CDR3aa: CASSGEPLYTIYF
j_gene: TRBJ1-3; d_gene: NA; v_gene: TRBV6-6; abundance: NA; CDR3nt: TGTGCCAGCAGTTGGGTGCGGGCGGCTGGAAACACCATATATTTT; CDR3aa: CASSWVRAAGNTIYF
j_gene: TRBJ1-4; d_gene: NA; v_gene: TRBV11-1; abundance: NA; CDR3nt: TGTGCCAGCAGCGAGCAGGGGATCCCAACAACTAATGAAAAACTGTTTTTT; CDR3aa: CASSEQGIPTTNEKLFF
j_gene: TRBJ2-5; d_gene: NA; v_gene: TRBV28; abundance: NA; CDR3nt: TGTGCCAGCGGACCGTCGCGGCCAGAGACCCAGTACTTC; CDR3aa: CASGPSRPETQYF
j_gene: TRBJ1-5; d_gene: TRBD1; v_gene: TRBV19; abundance: NA; CDR3nt: TGTGCCAGTAGTCTCAGGGGGGGCAATCAGCCCCAGCATTTT; CDR3aa: CASSLRGGNQPQHF